The clone carrying this T cell receptor beta chain was seen a handful of times. What it binds is unknown. The length of the CDR3 is 13 residues. Trimming took off 5 bases at V and 2 bases at J, with 7 bases between the two ends. CDR1 and CDR2 from the germline V gene are LNHNV and YYDKDF (reference sequence). 13 Jbeta primers and 60 Vbeta primers were used for the PCR. TCRdb's copy holds only in-frame clones and misses some; the assay was immunoSEQ multiplex PCR. Here the sample spans approximately 140,000 clones, 75% to 85% being singletons. Donors sampled were nominally healthy, though unrecorded immune exposures were likely. This sample was taken from a study of cytomegalovirus exposure and HLA in healthy donors. Study-wide background: The Caucasian-associated ancestry cluster held roughly 81% of around 380 genotyped donors. Broader study findings: A later examination showed that TCR association rates differed by HLA locus, with DRB1 most and HLA-C fewest.

Material for sequencing was PBMCs. The origin of this receptor is a woman aged 40 to 50 in good health and CMV-seropositive. The chain employs TRBV15 and TRBJ2-1; D remains ambiguous. The CDR3 DNA follows: TGTGCCACCAGCGCGAGCCCCTACAATGAGCAGTTCTTC. This gives the protein CATSASPYNEQFF.